Below are 11 T cell receptor beta chains sequenced from a single sample in a study of OX40 agonist ivuxolimab in advanced cancers. Some clones are missing from TCRdb's copy, which holds only in-frame ones; the method was immunoSEQ multiplex PCR. The sample has approximately 74,000 clones, over 75% seen once; the top ten hold about 5%. The sample here was CD4+ or CD8+ T cells sorted from blood, taken in a trial of the OX40 agonist ivuxolimab. These receptors all come from an adult with an advanced solid tumor such as melanoma, head and neck, liver or kidney cancer.

The genes are TRBV7-9 and TRBJ1-3, with 7 bases that match TRBD1. Germline-derived CDR1 and CDR2 are SEHNR and FQNEAQ (reference sequence). Trimming at V came to 6 bases and at J to 0 bases, leaving 5 bases not matched to a gene. This CDR3 has 15 residues. CDR3 sequence reads: CASSRQGYSGNTIYF. CDR3 sequence (DNA): TGTGCCAGCAGTCGACAGGGATACTCTGGAAACACCATATATTTT. The full variable domain, with the rest looked up from reference TRBV7-9 and TRBJ1-3, is DTGVSQNPRHKITKRGQNVTFRCDPISEHNRLYWYRQTLGQGPEFLTYFQNEAQLEKSRLLSDRFSAERPKGSFSTLEIQRTEQGDSAMYLCASSRQGYSGNTIYFGEGSWLTVV.

The chain couples TRBV6-5 to TRBJ1-2; 10 bases map to TRBD1. This CDR3 region has 14 residues. From germline, CDR1 is MNHEY and CDR2 SVGAGI. V lost 6 bases, J lost 2 bases, and 3 bases stayed unmatched. The CDR3 is CASRVTGGNYGYTF. DNA of the CDR3: TGTGCCAGCAGAGTGACAGGGGGCAACTATGGCTACACCTTC.

The rearrangement links TRBV25-1 to TRBJ1-5; unclear D gene. Per germline, CDR1 MGHDK and CDR2 SYGVNS. V shed 11 bases and J shed 5 bases, with 10 bases lying between them. The CDR3 covers 11 residues. The CDR3 region is CAYQTYQPQHF. CDR3 nucleotide sequence: TGTGCCTACCAAACGTATCAGCCCCAGCATTTT.

J is TRBJ2-7 and V is TRBV12-5, with 11 bases matching TRBD1. V lost 4 bases and J lost 6; bases outside the gene matches: 5. The CDR3 length is 14 residues. Germline values: CDR1 LGHNT, CDR2 FRNRAP. CDR3 nucleotide sequence: TGTGCTAGTGGTTCAGGACAGGGGGCATCCGAGCAGTACTTC. It is translated as CASGSGQGASEQYF.

The chain has TRBV18 and TRBJ2-1, with 9 bases identical to TRBD2. This CDR3 comprises 19 residues. CDR1 is KGHSH, CDR2 LQKENI, per germline. Trimming at V came to 2 bases and at J to 4 bases, leaving 15 bases not matched to a gene. The CDR3 loop is CASSPETGYASGTYNEQFF. CDR3 DNA sequence: TGTGCCAGCTCACCAGAAACAGGGTATGCTAGCGGGACATACAATGAGCAGTTCTTC.

J is TRBJ1-6 and V is TRBV4-1; 7 bases line up with TRBD1. The V and J ends lost 3 bases and 7 bases, in that order; junction bases with no gene match: 6. This CDR3 spans 15 amino acids. Germline V lookup: CDR1 MGHRA, CDR2 YSYEKL. The CDR3 sequence is CASSQRDSKNSPLHF. The CDR3, as DNA: TGCGCCAGCAGCCAGAGGGACAGTAAGAATTCACCCCTCCACTTT.

V gene TRBV28 combines with J gene TRBJ1-3; D is unresolved. The ends were cut back, 6 bases at V and 0 bases at J, with 12 bases in the middle. This CDR3 spans 15 amino acids. Germline V gene data show CDR1 as MDHEN and CDR2 as SYDVKM. This chain's CDR3 is CASSPVGSSGNTIYF. CDR3 sequence (DNA): TGTGCCAGCAGCCCAGTAGGGAGCTCTGGAAACACCATATATTTT.

CDR3 amino acids: CASSLIPVGTSYEQYF. The CDR3 region has the DNA TGTGCCAGCAGCTTAATACCCGTAGGGACCTCCTACGAGCAGTACTTC. The chain couples TRBV7-3 to TRBJ2-7, with D perhaps being TRBD1 or TRBD2 (5 bases each). V lost 1 base and J 0 bases, leaving 13 bases between the germline ends. The CDR3 extends over 16 amino acids. Germline CDR1 SGHTA, CDR2 FQGTGA.

This CDR3 is CASSLEMNTEAFF. The CDR3 DNA sequence: TGTGCCAGCAGCTTAGAGATGAACACTGAAGCTTTCTTT. The rearrangement joins TRBV7-9 to TRBJ1-1; D gene unclear. This CDR3 contains 13 residues. Trimming took 1 base from V and 0 from J, leaving 3 bases between them. Germline values: CDR1 SEHNR, CDR2 FQNEAQ (reference sequence).

The genes are TRBV18 and TRBJ2-5, with D uncertain. Germline values: CDR1 KGHSH, CDR2 LQKENI. The CDR3 covers 12 residues. The V end lost 2 bases, the J end lost 5 bases, and 6 bases lay between the germline ends. CDR3 coding DNA: TGTGCCAGCTCACCAGAAAGGGAGACCCAGTACTTC. Translation: CASSPERETQYF.

The chain joins TRBV19 to TRBJ2-3, with D perhaps TRBD2 (7 bases). The CDR3 is made up of 12 amino acids. Germline CDR1 reads LNHDA; CDR2 reads SQIVND (reference sequence). Trimming took 1 base from V and 11 from J, leaving 10 bases between them. The DNA of the CDR3 is TGTGCCAGTAGTATAGGAGGGGGGGGGCAGTATTTT. It encodes CASSIGGGGQYF.